Below, 22 T cell receptor beta chains from the same sample are listed, as sequenced in a study of blood T cell repertoires in COVID-19. Profiling relied on immunoSEQ multiplex PCR, and the TCRdb table lists in-frame clones only, not all of them. The table lists about 220,000 clones, 88% of them singletons. Sequences were obtained from PBMCs or T cells enriched from blood (not recorded which). The receptors were sampled from a woman aged 50 to 60 with acute COVID-19.

The genes are TRBV7-2 and TRBJ1-5; 7 bases are a match to TRBD1. V shed 5 bases and J 0 bases; nucleotides not matched to a gene: 4. Germline assignment: CDR1 SGHTA and CDR2 FQGNSA. This CDR3 is 15 amino acids long. CDR3 residues: CASSQTGYSNQPQHF. The CDR3 bases are TGTGCCAGCAGCCAGACAGGGTATAGCAATCAGCCCCAGCATTTT.

The chain is built from TRBV5-1 and TRBJ2-7; 8 nucleotides align to TRBD1. This CDR3 region has 15 residues. Germline-derived CDR1 and CDR2 are SGHRS and YFSETQ. Germline trimming cut 5 bases from V and 5 bases from J; bases unmatched to any gene: 12. For the CDR3, the DNA is TGCGCCAGCAGGAGACTGACAGGGGCGGACCACGAGCAGTACTTC. Translated, it gives CASRRLTGADHEQYF.

The chain carries TRBV28 and TRBJ2-7; D unresolved. V lost 5 bases to trimming and J lost 0 bases, with 11 bases between them. The CDR3 is 14 amino acids. CDR1 and CDR2 (germline): MDHEN, SYDVKM. This chain's CDR3 is CASSQYRLSYEQYF. The DNA of the CDR3 is TGTGCCAGCAGTCAATACCGACTCTCCTACGAGCAGTACTTC.

The chain combines TRBV28 with TRBJ1-1; 9 nucleotides match TRBD1. V shed 1 base, J shed 7 bases, and the junction held 4 bases outside the gene matches. Germline assignment: CDR1 MDHEN and CDR2 SYDVKM. The CDR3 is 14 residues long. CDR3 sequence reads: CASSLSVTGGEAFF. CDR3 nucleotides: TGTGCCAGCAGTTTATCCGTGACAGGGGGTGAAGCTTTCTTT.

The rearrangement links TRBV10-3 to TRBJ2-7; 7 bases agree with TRBD1. This CDR3 is 15 amino acids long. From germline, CDR1 is ENHRY and CDR2 SYGVKD. V lost 0 bases and J lost 5; bases outside the gene matches: 7. The CDR3 here is CAISESGTGAHEQYF. In nucleotides, the CDR3 is TGTGCCATCAGTGAGTCGGGAACAGGGGCGCACGAGCAGTACTTC.

The chain is built from TRBV9 and TRBJ1-2; D uncertain. Trimming pared 3 bases from V and 8 bases from J, leaving 17 bases between. The CDR3 runs 14 residues. CDR1 and CDR2 from the germline V gene are SGDLS and YYNGEE. The CDR3 bases are TGTGCCAGCAGCGCGACGGGGAGCGCGCGGGGCTACACCTTC. It is translated as CASSATGSARGYTF. Full variable domain (rest looked up from reference TRBV9 and TRBJ1-2): DSGVTQTPKHLITATGQRVTLRCSPRSGDLSVYWYQQSLDQGLQFLIQYYNGEERAKGNILERFSAQQFPDLHSELNLSSLELGDSALYFCASSATGSARGYTFGSGTRLTVV.

This clone was seen just once. The chain joins TRBV19 to TRBJ1-6, with TRBD1 identical over 7 bases. The CDR3 consists of 13 residues. In germline, CDR1 is LNHDA, CDR2 SQIVND (reference sequence). Trimming cost V 6 bases and J 5 bases; bases outside gene matches: 1. Here the CDR3 reads CASRDRHNSPLHF. The CDR3 DNA sequence: TGTGCCAGTAGGGACAGGCATAATTCACCCCTCCACTTT.

The chain combines TRBV11-3 with TRBJ2-7, with 10 bases lining up with TRBD1. With V trimmed by 0 bases and J by 6 bases, 8 bases remained unmatched. Germline values: CDR1 SGHNT, CDR2 YENEEA. This CDR3 spans 16 amino acids. CDR3 amino acids: CASSLDPGQGLCEQYF. For the CDR3, the DNA is TGTGCCAGCAGCTTAGATCCGGGACAGGGGCTTTGCGAGCAGTACTTC.

This chain links TRBV27 with TRBJ1-2; 10 bases line up with TRBD1. This CDR3 has 16 amino acids. CDR1 is MNHEY, CDR2 SMNVEV, per germline (reference sequence). V gave up 4 bases and J gave up 5 bases; unmatched junction bases: 10. The CDR3: CASSSLPGQGKYGYTF. For the CDR3, the DNA is TGTGCCAGCAGTTCCCTCCCGGGACAGGGGAAGTATGGCTACACCTTC.

The chain carries TRBV5-4 and TRBJ2-5; TRBD2 aligns across 10 bases. Trimming removed 0 bases from V and 5 bases from J; junction bases left unmatched: 4. CDR1 SGHNT and CDR2 YYREEE come from the germline V gene (reference sequence). The CDR3 consists of 15 residues. The CDR3 DNA sequence: TGTGCCAGCAGCTTGGGGACTAGCGGCCGGGAGACCCAGTACTTC. Encoded protein: CASSLGTSGRETQYF.

The genes are TRBV18 and TRBJ2-1; a possible D gene is TRBD1 (6 bases). This CDR3 region has 13 residues. The V and J ends lost 3 bases and 4 bases respectively, with 7 bases between them. Germline CDR1 is KGHSH and CDR2 is LQKENI. CDR3 DNA sequence: TGTGCCAGCTCACCGGGACAATACAATGAGCAGTTCTTC. It is translated as CASSPGQYNEQFF.

The chain recombines TRBV27 with TRBJ2-7; 7 bases are a match to TRBD1. Looked up from germline, CDR1 is MNHEY and CDR2 is SMNVEV (reference sequence). The CDR3 runs 16 residues. With 3 bases clipped from V and 4 bases from J, the junction kept 12 bases outside the gene matches. CDR3 DNA sequence: TGTGCCAGCAGTTTGGGGACAGCCGCCTTCAAGTACGAGCAGTACTTC. It codes for CASSLGTAAFKYEQYF.

This chain links TRBV9 with TRBJ1-2; 11 bases are shared with TRBD1. V lost 3 bases to trimming and J lost 8 bases; unmatched junction nucleotides: 6. Germline CDR1 is SGDLS and CDR2 is YYNGEE. The CDR3 sequence is 14 residues long. CDR3 in amino acids: CASSAEDRGLGYTF. The DNA for the CDR3 is TGTGCCAGCAGCGCCGAGGACAGGGGGCTGGGCTACACCTTC.

This sequence joins TRBV11-1 and TRBJ2-1; D gene uncertain. Trimming took 5 bases from V and 6 from J, leaving 14 bases between them. CDR3 length equals 14 residues. Germline assignment: CDR1 SGHAT and CDR2 FQDESV (reference sequence). CDR3 residues: CASSPVPLSNEQFF. The CDR3 DNA follows: TGTGCCAGCAGCCCAGTTCCCTTATCCAATGAGCAGTTCTTC.

This sequence joins TRBV7-8 and TRBJ1-6; 8 bases fit TRBD1. CDR1 is SGHVS and CDR2 is FQNEAQ in the germline V gene. V trimming: 5 bases; J trimming: 8 bases; junction bases outside the gene matches: 5. The CDR3 sequence is 14 residues long. The CDR3 loop is CASSPGQGHSPLHF. The CDR3 bases are TGTGCCAGCAGCCCAGGACAGGGACATTCACCCCTCCACTTT. Based on the CDR3 plus reference TRBV7-8 and TRBJ1-6, the full variable domain is GAGVSQSPRYKVAKRGQDVALRCDPISGHVSLFWYQQALGQGPEFLTYFQNEAQLDKSGLPSDRFFAERPEGSVSTLKIQRTQQEDSAVYLCASSPGQGHSPLHFGNGTRLTVT.

The chain carries TRBV7-2 and TRBJ2-5, with a tentative D call TRBD2 (5 bases). Germline CDR1 reads SGHTA; CDR2 reads FQGNSA. CDR3 length equals 13 residues. The germline V and J ends were trimmed by 1 base and 5 bases, with 8 bases remaining between them. For the CDR3, the DNA is TGTGCCAGCAGCTTAGGGCGGGCGGAGACCCAGTACTTC. This encodes CASSLGRAETQYF.

The rearrangement links TRBV5-6 to TRBJ1-4, with D perhaps matching TRBD1 (6 bases). V dropped 0 bases and J dropped 7 bases, with 19 bases sitting between them. Germline-derived CDR1 and CDR2 are SGHDT and YYEEEE. This CDR3 spans 17 amino acids. DNA for the CDR3: TGTGCCAGCAGCTTGGAGGTTATCGGGGGGCAAGTTGAAAAACTGTTTTTT. Translation: CASSLEVIGGQVEKLFF. Full variable domain (outside the CDR3, taken from reference TRBV5-6 and TRBJ1-4): DAGVTQSPTHLIKTRGQQVTLRCSPKSGHDTVSWYQQALGQGPQFIFQYYEEEERQRGNFPDRFSGHQFPNYSSELNVNALLLGDSALYLCASSLEVIGGQVEKLFFGSGTQLSVL.

The rearrangement joins TRBV18 to TRBJ2-2; a weak D match, TRBD1 (5 bases). The germline V gene has CDR1 KGHSH and CDR2 LQKENI. The CDR3 loop spans 15 amino acids. The V and J ends lost 2 bases and 1 base respectively, with 8 bases between them. In DNA, the CDR3 is TGTGCCAGCTCACCAGGCCAGGGGAACACCGGGGAGCTGTTTTTT. The encoded protein is CASSPGQGNTGELFF.

This clone was seen a single time. This chain connects TRBV7-9 to TRBJ1-2; maybe TRBD1 (5 bases). Trimming shortened V by 1 base and J by 4 bases, and 19 bases separated the two germline ends. The germline V gene has CDR1 SEHNR and CDR2 FQNEAQ (reference sequence). The CDR3 sequence is 17 residues long. CDR3 protein: CASSLGGTFPGIYGYTF. The CDR3 DNA sequence: TGTGCCAGCAGCTTAGGGGGGACTTTTCCGGGGATCTATGGCTACACCTTC.

The chain has TRBV9 and TRBJ2-7, with 10 positions matching TRBD2. The germline gives CDR1 SGDLS, CDR2 YYNGEE. The CDR3 runs 15 residues. The trim removed 4 bases at V and 6 bases at J, leaving 10 bases unmatched. CDR3 sequence: CASSFGTSGAGEQYF. DNA of the CDR3: TGTGCCAGCAGCTTCGGAACTAGCGGGGCCGGCGAGCAGTACTTC.

The chain uses TRBV3-1 (or the pseudogene TRBV3-2) and TRBJ2-1, with TRBD1 matching 7 bases. Germline CDR1 and CDR2: LGHDT and YNNKEL (reference sequence). This CDR3 spans 16 amino acids. Unmatched junction bases numbered 10, after V lost 1 base and J lost 7 bases. The CDR3 DNA is TGTGCCAGCAGCCAAGCCGAGACAGGGAATAGTAATGAGCAGTTCTTC. Translating it yields CASSQAETGNSNEQFF.

The chain has TRBV15 and TRBJ2-1; D is perhaps TRBD2 (5 bases). Germline CDR1 LNHNV, CDR2 YYDKDF (reference sequence). V lost 8 bases and J 0 bases, leaving 17 bases between the germline ends. There are 16 residues in the CDR3. The CDR3 nucleotides are TGTGCCACCGCGAGGGCTAGCCGGAGCTCCTACAATGAGCAGTTCTTC. Translation gives CATARASRSSYNEQFF. The full variable domain, its missing parts supplied by reference TRBV15 and TRBJ2-1, is DAMVIQNPRYQVTQFGKPVTLSCSQTLNHNVMYWYQQKSSQAPKLLFHYYDKDFNNEADTPDNFQSRRPNTSFCFLDIRSPGLGDTAMYLCATARASRSSYNEQFFGPGTRLTVL.